One sample yielded the 2 T cell receptor beta chains listed below, sequenced in a study of vaccination and CD4 T cells after COVID-19. Treatment indicated: roughly 10-day PBMC culture with coronavirus spike peptide pools or control peptides (ViraFEST assay). Sequencing of cultured CD4+ T cell DNA used the Oncomine TCR Beta short-read assay. TCRdb fed the PCR reads into MiXCR, producing one record per CDR3 protein. The table shows roughly 2,700 distinct CDR3 sequences, with about 30% occurring only once. Which antigens these TCRs recognize remains unknown. The sample in question was CD4+ T cells from blood, cultured in vitro, obtained after SARS-CoV-2 vaccination. These receptor sequences come from a human donor who had recovered from COVID-19.

A few counts support this clonotype. The rearrangement links TRBV27 to TRBJ1-2, with D perhaps TRBD1 (6 bases). V was pared by 6 bases and J by 4 bases, with 15 bases between. Germline-derived CDR1 and CDR2 are MNHEY and SMNVEV (reference sequence). CDR3 size: 14 residues. CDR3 in DNA: TGTGCCAGCAGCACCTTGGGGGCGGGCTATGGCTACACCTTC. Amino acid sequence: CASSTLGAGYGYTF.

A few counts support this clonotype. The rearrangement uses TRBV6-1 and TRBJ2-3; D is ambiguous. The V end lost 1 base, the J end lost 5 bases, and 4 bases lay between the germline ends. The CDR3 length is 12 residues. In germline, CDR1 is MNHNS, CDR2 SASEGT. Here the CDR3 DNA reads TGTGCCAGCAGTGAAGGGGGAGATACGCAGTATTTT. This sequence encodes CASSEGGDTQYF.